This T cell receptor beta chain was found in a study of blood T cell repertoires in COVID-19. TCRdb's table, derived via immunoSEQ multiplex PCR, lists solely in-frame clones and lacks some. This table has about 270,000 clones, around 90% appearing once. V was clipped by 0 bases and J by 6 bases; unmatched bases: 4. CDR1 is MNHEY, CDR2 SVGAGI, per germline. The CDR3 is 16 amino acids. The genes are TRBV6-5 and TRBJ2-1; 11 nucleotides match TRBD2. Sequencing was performed on PBMCs or T cells enriched from blood (not recorded which). The clonotype was recovered from a woman aged 45-65 years who had recovered from COVID-19. CDR3 region: CASSYSGLADRNEQFF. The CDR3 DNA follows: TGTGCCAGCAGTTACTCGGGACTAGCGGATCGCAATGAGCAGTTCTTC.